The 18 T cell receptor beta chains below come from one sample, sequenced in a study of early T cells in non-severe SARS-CoV-2 infection. Using its own MiXCR run on the 5' RACE reads, TCRdb lists one record per CDR3 protein. The table lists about 56,000 distinct CDR3 sequences, approximately 16% of them singletons, with 4.1% in the top ten. The specimen comprised whole blood, sampled at baseline. Every receptor here comes from an adult who was a healthcare worker with PCR-confirmed SARS-CoV-2 infection or an uninfected control (not recorded which).

This clonotype occurred many times. The chain recombines TRBV5-1 with TRBJ2-5; D tentatively reads TRBD1 or TRBD2 (6 bases each). The CDR3 is 13 amino acids. V was trimmed by 2 bases and J by 3 bases, leaving 8 bases between them. Germline CDR1 and CDR2: SGHRS and YFSETQ. This chain's CDR3 is CASSFGGKETQYF. The CDR3 region has the DNA TGCGCCAGCAGCTTCGGGGGCAAAGAGACCCAGTACTTC.

The chain employs TRBV5-6 and TRBJ2-1; TRBD2 might be the D (6 bases). The CDR3 runs to 12 residues. Germline assignment: CDR1 SGHDT and CDR2 YYEEEE. Trimming shortened V by 2 bases and J by 8 bases, and 8 bases separated the two germline ends. DNA of the CDR3: TGTGCCAGCAGCTTTTGGGGGGATGAGCAGTTCTTC. This gives the protein CASSFWGDEQFF.

This clonotype occurred once. The V gene is TRBV18, the J gene TRBJ2-2; a possible D gene is TRBD2 (5 bases). Trimming left V 3 bases short and J 3 bases short, with 14 bases between. The CDR3 extends over 16 amino acids. Germline CDR1 KGHSH, CDR2 LQKENI. CDR3 loop: CASSPELAVHTGELFF. CDR3 sequence (DNA): TGTGCCAGCTCACCGGAGCTAGCTGTCCACACCGGGGAGCTGTTTTTT.

V gene TRBV12-3 or TRBV12-4 combines with J gene TRBJ2-3; 9 bases fit TRBD2. J lost 10 bases, V lost 11 bases, and 7 bases had no gene match. The CDR3 consists of 11 residues. The CDR3 protein is CAGGLASPQYF. The DNA of the CDR3 is TGTGCCGGTGGACTAGCGTCCCCGCAGTATTTT.

This clonotype appeared many times. The chain has TRBV5-1 and TRBJ2-2; tentatively, D is TRBD1 or TRBD2 (6 bases each). CDR1 is SGHRS and CDR2 is YFSETQ in the germline V gene. V was cut by 2 bases and J by 1 base, with 9 bases left in between. The CDR3 sequence is 15 residues long. CDR3 in DNA: TGCGCCAGCAGCTTCGGGGGCGTGAACACCGGGGAGCTGTTTTTT. This sequence encodes CASSFGGVNTGELFF.

The chain recombines TRBV11-2 with TRBJ2-2; TRBD2 matches at 14 bases. With V trimmed by 5 bases and J by 5 bases, 10 bases remained unmatched. The V gene's germline CDR1 is SGHAT and CDR2 FQNNGV. The CDR3 covers 18 residues. CDR3 loop: CASSLPGLAGVLTGELFF. In DNA, the CDR3 is TGTGCCAGCAGCCTACCGGGACTAGCGGGAGTATTGACCGGGGAGCTGTTTTTT.

The V gene is TRBV14, the J gene TRBJ2-7, with 10 bases fitting TRBD1. The germline gives CDR1 SGHDN, CDR2 FVKESK. The junction had 4 bases not matched to a gene; V was cut back by 4 bases and J by 4 bases. The CDR3 loop spans 14 amino acids. CDR3 sequence (DNA): TGTGCCAGCAGCCGGACAGGGGGTTCTTACGAGCAGTACTTC. Translating gives CASSRTGGSYEQYF.

This clonotype was seen ten or more times. J is TRBJ1-2 and V is TRBV7-2; possible D gene TRBD1, 6 bases. The CDR3 has 14 amino acids. Trimming left V 6 bases short and J 8 bases short, with 19 bases between. Germline assignment: CDR1 SGHTA and CDR2 FQGNSA. This chain's CDR3 is CASSQGTAVLGYTF. In DNA form, the CDR3 reads TGTGCCAGCAGTCAGGGGACGGCGGTGTTGGGCTACACCTTC.

This clonotype was counted a few times. The chain joins TRBV20-1 to TRBJ1-1; 10 nucleotides agree with TRBD1. The CDR3 has 15 amino acids. Unmatched junction bases numbered 11, after V lost 5 bases and J lost 5 bases. Germline CDR1 DFQATT, CDR2 SNEGSKA (reference sequence). CDR3 amino acids: CSAVLWDRGGTEAFF. The CDR3 DNA reads as TGCAGTGCTGTTCTATGGGACAGGGGTGGGACTGAAGCTTTCTTT.

The rearrangement joins TRBV10-3 to TRBJ2-3; no clear D gene. V dropped 3 bases and J dropped 2 bases, with 12 bases sitting between them. The CDR3 extends over 15 amino acids. Germline V gives CDR1 ENHRY, CDR2 SYGVKD. DNA of the CDR3: TGTGCCATCAGTGACAGGAACTTCCCCACAGATACGCAGTATTTT. Amino acid sequence: CAISDRNFPTDTQYF.

This chain uses TRBV27 with TRBJ2-7, with D perhaps TRBD1 (5 bases). V was trimmed by 7 bases and J by 4 bases, leaving 20 bases between them. The CDR3 has 15 amino acids. Germline CDR1 is MNHEY and CDR2 is SMNVEV (reference sequence). The DNA for the CDR3 is TGTGCCAGCAAACCCCAGGGTAACAAAGCTTACGAGCAGTACTTC. This gives the protein CASKPQGNKAYEQYF.

The chain combines TRBV6-5 with TRBJ2-7; possibly TRBD1 for D (5 bases). CDR1 and CDR2 (germline): MNHEY, SVGAGI. V was shortened by 2 bases and J by 5 bases, with 10 bases between the two germline ends. The CDR3 has 13 residues. The CDR3 region is CASSYGQGNEQYF. The CDR3 DNA reads as TGTGCCAGCAGTTACGGTCAGGGTAACGAGCAGTACTTC.

This clonotype was recorded a few times. The gene calls are TRBV10-3 and TRBJ2-1; 13 positions match TRBD2. J lost 7 bases, V lost 2 bases, and 8 bases had no gene match. The CDR3 loop spans 17 amino acids. Germline V CDR1 and CDR2: ENHRY, SYGVKD. CDR3: CAISETELAGGMNEQFF. CDR3 DNA sequence: TGTGCCATCAGTGAGACTGAACTAGCGGGAGGGATGAATGAGCAGTTCTTC.

The chain is built from TRBV18 and TRBJ2-4; 9 bases line up with TRBD2. Trimming cost V 2 bases and J 5 bases; bases outside gene matches: 10. The CDR3 extends over 17 amino acids. The germline gives CDR1 KGHSH, CDR2 LQKENI. The CDR3 nucleotides read TGTGCCAGCTCACCATCGGGACAGCGGGGGGACCAAAACATTCAGTACTTC. This gives the protein CASSPSGQRGDQNIQYF.

The rearrangement uses TRBV6-5 and TRBJ1-1; D is ambiguous. CDR1 is MNHEY and CDR2 is SVGAGI in the germline V gene. V gave up 3 bases and J gave up 1 base, with 12 bases separating them. There are 15 residues in the CDR3. CDR3 in amino acids: CASSYERVANTEAFF. The DNA for the CDR3 is TGTGCCAGCAGTTATGAACGGGTCGCGAACACTGAAGCTTTCTTT.

This clonotype was counted between two and nine times. The junction departs from germline at one end; a sequencing error may be responsible. The V call is TRBV19, the J call TRBJ2-3; D might be TRBD2 (5 bases). The CDR3 runs to 13 residues. Germline CDR1 and CDR2: LNHDA and SQIVND (reference sequence). The CDR3 region has the DNA TGTTCCAGTCGGGATTACCCGGGAGATACGCAGTATTTT. It translates to CSSRDYPGDTQYF.

This chain links TRBV5-1 with TRBJ2-3; D may be TRBD1 (6 bases). Trimming left V 3 bases short and J 3 bases short, with 11 bases between. The CDR3 length is 14 residues. Germline values: CDR1 SGHRS, CDR2 YFSETQ. The CDR3 spells CASSSGTRTDTQYF. For the CDR3, the DNA is TGCGCCAGCAGCTCCGGGACAAGAACAGATACGCAGTATTTT.

This clonotype occurred many times. This chain joins TRBV6-6 and TRBJ2-2; 8 positions agree with TRBD2. This CDR3 comprises 15 residues. CDR1 and CDR2 (germline): MNHNY, SVGAGI (reference sequence). With 4 bases clipped from V and 1 base from J, the junction kept 2 bases outside the gene matches. The CDR3 reads CASSWAGGNTGELFF. The CDR3 DNA reads as TGTGCCAGCAGTTGGGCGGGAGGGAACACCGGGGAGCTGTTTTTT.